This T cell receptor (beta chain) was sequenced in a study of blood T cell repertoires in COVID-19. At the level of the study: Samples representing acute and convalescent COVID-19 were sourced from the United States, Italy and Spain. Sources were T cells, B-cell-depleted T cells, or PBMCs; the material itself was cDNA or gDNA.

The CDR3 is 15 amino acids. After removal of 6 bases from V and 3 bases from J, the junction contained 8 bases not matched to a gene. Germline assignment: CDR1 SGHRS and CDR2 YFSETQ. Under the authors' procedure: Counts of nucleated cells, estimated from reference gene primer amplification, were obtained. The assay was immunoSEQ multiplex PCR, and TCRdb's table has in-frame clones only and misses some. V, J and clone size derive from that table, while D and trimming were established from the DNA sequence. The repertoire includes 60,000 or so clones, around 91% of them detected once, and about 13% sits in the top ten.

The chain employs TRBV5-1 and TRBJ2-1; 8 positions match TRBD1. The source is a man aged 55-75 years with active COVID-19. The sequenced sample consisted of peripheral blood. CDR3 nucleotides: TGCGCCAGCACTCCCGGGACAGGCTTCTACAATGAGCAGTTCTTC. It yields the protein CASTPGTGFYNEQFF.